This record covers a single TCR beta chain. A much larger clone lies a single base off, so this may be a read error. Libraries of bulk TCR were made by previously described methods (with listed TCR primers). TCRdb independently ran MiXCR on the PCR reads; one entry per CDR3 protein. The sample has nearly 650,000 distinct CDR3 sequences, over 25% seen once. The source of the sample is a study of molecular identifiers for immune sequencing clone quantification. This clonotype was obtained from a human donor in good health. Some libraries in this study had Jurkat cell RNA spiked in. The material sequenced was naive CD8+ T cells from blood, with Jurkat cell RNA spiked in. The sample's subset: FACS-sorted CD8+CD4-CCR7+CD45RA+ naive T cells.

CDR3 DNA: TGTGCCAGCAGTTTTCGCGGGGCTAGCACGGGCGAGCAGTTCTTC. Translation: CASSFRGASTGEQFF. This chain links TRBV28 with TRBJ2-1; the D gene is possibly TRBD2 (6 bases). With 3 bases removed from V and 10 bases from J, the gap between germline ends came to 19 bases. This CDR3 contains 15 residues. CDR1 and CDR2 from the germline V gene are MDHEN and SYDVKM.